The source of this T cell receptor beta chain is a study of T cell responses to AZD1222 COVID-19 vaccine. Study findings and constraints: Donors were mostly white British, more females; clonal diversity possibly underestimated. Following two doses of AZD1222, Spike-specific TCR breadth and depth rose. Only five or six people who got AZD1222 tested seropositive at baseline.

Only in-frame clones appear in the TCRdb table, and some are missing; sequencing was by immunoSEQ multiplex PCR. The repertoire includes 150,000 or so clones, around 90% of them detected once, and 2.5% to 3% sits in the top ten. Comment on this clone: The target antigen is unknown.

Germline V lookup: CDR1 MNHNY, CDR2 SVGAGI (reference sequence). V gave up 5 bases and J gave up 5 bases, with 22 bases separating them. The CDR3 runs to 17 residues. This clonotype was sampled from an adult in good health. This sequence joins TRBV6-6 and TRBJ1-5, with D perhaps TRBD1 (5 bases). The specimen was peripheral blood, collected on day 0 of MenACWY control vaccination. This chain's CDR3 is CASSQSASPRGDQPQHF. The CDR3 DNA sequence: TGTGCCAGCAGTCAATCTGCGTCCCCACGGGGGGATCAGCCCCAGCATTTT.